Below are 13 T cell receptor beta chains sequenced from a single sample in a study of blood T cell repertoires in COVID-19. Repertoires were generated with immunoSEQ multiplex PCR, while TCRdb's copy carries only in-frame clones and drops some. This table has fewer than 200,000 clones, roughly 81% appearing once. Sequencing was performed on peripheral blood. The receptors were gathered from a middle-aged man who had recovered from COVID-19.

V and J are TRBV19 and TRBJ2-4, with D perhaps matching TRBD1 (6 bases). The CDR3 totals 16 residues. CDR1 and CDR2 from the germline V gene are LNHDA and SQIVND (reference sequence). V gave up 5 bases and J gave up 1 base, with 15 bases separating them. The chain's CDR3 is CASSSPGEGAKNIQYF. Written as DNA, the CDR3 is TGTGCCAGTAGTTCCCCAGGGGAAGGCGCCAAAAACATTCAGTACTTC. The full variable domain, with the rest looked up from reference TRBV19 and TRBJ2-4, is DGGITQSPKYLFRKEGQNVTLSCEQNLNHDAMYWYRQDPGQGLRLIYYSQIVNDFQKGDIAEGYSVSREKKESFPLTVTSAQKNPTAFYLCASSSPGEGAKNIQYFGAGTRLSVL.

The rearrangement uses TRBV6-5 and TRBJ1-5, with a possible D match to TRBD1 (5 bases). CDR3 length equals 14 residues. Germline loops: CDR1 MNHEY, CDR2 SVGAGI. Trimming left V 8 bases short and J 0 bases short, with 11 bases between. Here the CDR3 DNA reads TGTGCCAGCTCGACAGCATATAGCAATCAGCCCCAGCATTTT. Translated: CASSTAYSNQPQHF.

The chain is built from TRBV5-1 and TRBJ2-1; D perhaps matches TRBD2 (6 bases). V lost 0 bases, J lost 7 bases, and 14 bases lay in between. CDR1 and CDR2 (germline): SGHRS, YFSETQ. CDR3 length equals 15 residues. As DNA, the CDR3 is TGCGCCAGCAGCTTGGGCGGGATGTCGCAGAATGAGCAGTTCTTC. Translation: CASSLGGMSQNEQFF. Together with reference TRBV5-1 and TRBJ2-1, the CDR3 gives the full variable domain: KAGVTQTPRYLIKTRGQQVTLSCSPISGHRSVSWYQQTPGQGLQFLFEYFSETQRNKGNFPGRFSGRQFSNSRSEMNVSTLELGDSALYLCASSLGGMSQNEQFFGPGTRLTVL.

V is TRBV11-3 and J is TRBJ2-1; 7 bases map to TRBD2. The CDR3 is 14 residues long. Trimming cost V 7 bases and J 5 bases; bases outside gene matches: 8. Germline V gene data show CDR1 as SGHNT and CDR2 as YENEEA. The CDR3 nucleotides are TGTGCCAGCAATCTGCGGGGGAGGAACAATGAGCAGTTCTTC. Translating it yields CASNLRGRNNEQFF.

The V gene is TRBV9, the J gene TRBJ1-6, with TRBD1 matching over 8 bases. CDR1 SGDLS and CDR2 YYNGEE come from the germline V gene. J was trimmed by 10 bases and V by 4 bases; bases with no gene match: 7. This CDR3 is 14 amino acids long. This CDR3 is CASSSGQGESPLHF. CDR3 nucleotide sequence: TGTGCCAGCAGCTCCGGACAGGGTGAATCACCCCTCCACTTT.

This clone has only one observation. The chain carries TRBV7-2 and TRBJ2-6, with TRBD1 matching over 7 bases. The germline gives CDR1 SGHTA, CDR2 FQGNSA. This CDR3 is 19 amino acids long. V lost 4 bases and J lost 0; bases outside the gene matches: 12. CDR3 residues: CASSSPLTGISSGANVLTF. In DNA form, the CDR3 reads TGTGCCAGCAGCTCACCCCTGACAGGGATAAGCTCTGGGGCCAACGTCCTGACTTTC. The entire variable domain, with the rest obtained from reference TRBV7-2 and TRBJ2-6, is as follows: GAGVSQSPSNKVTEKGKDVELRCDPISGHTALYWYRQSLGQGLEFLIYFQGNSAPDKSGLPSDRFSAERTGGSVSTLTIQRTQQEDSAVYLCASSSPLTGISSGANVLTFGAGSRLTVL.

This sequence joins TRBV5-1 and TRBJ1-6; TRBD1 matches 7 bases. Trimming cost V 3 bases and J 7 bases; bases outside gene matches: 4. Germline V gene sequence: CDR1 SGHRS, CDR2 YFSETQ. The CDR3 spans 14 residues. The CDR3 DNA reads as TGCGCCAGCAGCTCCGACAGGGCCAATTCACCCCTCCACTTT. It encodes CASSSDRANSPLHF. The whole variable domain, filled in from reference TRBV5-1 and TRBJ1-6, reads KAGVTQTPRYLIKTRGQQVTLSCSPISGHRSVSWYQQTPGQGLQFLFEYFSETQRNKGNFPGRFSGRQFSNSRSEMNVSTLELGDSALYLCASSSDRANSPLHFGNGTRLTVT.

The chain couples TRBV5-1 to TRBJ1-1, with D unclear. V was pared by 4 bases and J by 3 bases, with 10 bases between. The CDR3 is made up of 13 amino acids. CDR1 is SGHRS, CDR2 YFSETQ, per germline. CDR3 bases: TGCGCCAGCAGCCGAACACCCTACACTGAAGCTTTCTTT. This sequence encodes CASSRTPYTEAFF. The whole variable domain, remainder taken from reference TRBV5-1 and TRBJ1-1, is KAGVTQTPRYLIKTRGQQVTLSCSPISGHRSVSWYQQTPGQGLQFLFEYFSETQRNKGNFPGRFSGRQFSNSRSEMNVSTLELGDSALYLCASSRTPYTEAFFGQGTRLTVV.

Written as DNA, the CDR3 is TGCGCCAGCAGCTTGTCGGCGGGAGGCCAAGAGACCCAGTACTTC. This translates into CASSLSAGGQETQYF. The chain joins TRBV5-1 to TRBJ2-5; 8 bases map to TRBD2. This CDR3 is built from 15 residues. V lost 1 base and J lost 1; bases outside the gene matches: 3. Germline loops: CDR1 SGHRS, CDR2 YFSETQ.

This clone was observed a single time. The chain joins TRBV10-3 to TRBJ2-7; D perhaps matches TRBD1 (6 bases). Germline CDR1 and CDR2: ENHRY and SYGVKD. With 10 bases removed from V and 3 bases from J, the gap between germline ends came to 22 bases. The CDR3 sequence is 15 residues long. The CDR3: CATGGQTQRLYEQYF. As DNA, the CDR3 is TGTGCCACGGGCGGACAGACCCAAAGACTCTACGAGCAGTACTTC.

This clone has just one count. J is TRBJ2-6 and V is TRBV24-1; TRBD1 agrees at 7 bases. Germline assignment: CDR1 KGHDR and CDR2 SFDVKD. J lost 0 bases, V lost 12 bases, and 13 bases had no gene match. The CDR3 is 17 residues long. The CDR3 reads CAPDGDRNSSGANVLTF. The CDR3 region has the DNA TGTGCCCCCGACGGGGACAGAAATAGCTCTGGGGCCAACGTCCTGACTTTC.

The rearrangement joins TRBV4-2 to TRBJ2-2, with D perhaps TRBD1 (5 bases). Germline CDR1 reads LGHNA; CDR2 reads YNFKEQ. Trimming shortened V by 1 base and J by 3 bases, and 12 bases separated the two germline ends. This CDR3 has 16 residues. CDR3 DNA: TGTGCCAGCAGCCAAGTGGGTAGGGGCGACACCGGGGAGCTGTTTTTT. The encoded protein is CASSQVGRGDTGELFF.

The J gene is TRBJ2-1, the V gene TRBV28, with 9 bases identical to TRBD2. There are 23 residues in the CDR3. CDR1 and CDR2 from the germline V gene are MDHEN and SYDVKM. Trimming took 9 bases from V and 8 from J; bases not matched to a gene: 38. CDR3 in amino acids: CASGGDIPTGFERGLAAIDEQFF. The DNA for the CDR3 is TGTGCCAGTGGGGGGGATATCCCAACGGGCTTTGAACGGGGACTAGCTGCAATCGATGAGCAGTTCTTC.